A selection of T cell receptor beta chains follows, all from one sample in a study of OX40 agonist ivuxolimab in advanced cancers. Profiling relied on immunoSEQ multiplex PCR, and the TCRdb table lists in-frame clones only, not all of them. This table has 30,000 to 45,000 clones, 88% appearing once. The sequencing used CD4+ or CD8+ T cells sorted from blood, collected in a trial of the OX40 agonist ivuxolimab. The receptors here all came from an adult with an advanced solid tumor such as melanoma, head and neck, liver or kidney cancer. Both conserved end residues are part of each CDR3. The order of the fields is J gene, V gene, CDR3 length, CDR3 protein.

>TRBJ1-1|TRBV6-5|13
CASSYRGPDEAFF
>TRBJ2-5|TRBV7-2|15
CASSFTPSDKETQYF
>TRBJ2-7|TRBV2|13
CASSEGAAPDRYF
>TRBJ2-2|TRBV23-1|14
CATLGTEFAGELFF
>TRBJ2-3|TRBV6-1|15
CASSDRVGFADTQYF
>TRBJ2-1|TRBV27|15
CASTRLAGGTNEQFF
>TRBJ2-7|TRBV18|14
CASSPRTGTYEQYF
>TRBJ1-5|TRBV4-1|16
CASSQVVWEPGGPQHF
>TRBJ2-3|TRBV23-1|13
CASSTPGTDTQYF
>TRBJ2-2|TRBV9|15
CASSGGNTNTGELFF
>TRBJ2-2|TRBV11-2|13
CASSLGVAGELFF
>TRBJ1-3|TRBV5-5|14
CASSSDIGRNTIYF